The 9 T cell receptor beta chains given below trace back to one sample, sequenced in a study of control samples from healthy donors and cancer patients. The table came from immunoSEQ multiplex PCR; TCRdb's copy has only in-frame clones and leaves some out. Among about 34,000 clones listed, more than 85% were seen once. The sequenced sample consisted of PBMCs. The source of these receptors is a woman between 40 and 50 years old with lung cancer.

This clone occurred once. The V call is TRBV25-1, the J call TRBJ1-3; no firm D call. Germline CDR1 is MGHDK and CDR2 is SYGVNS. V was pared by 4 bases and J by 4 bases, with 5 bases between. This CDR3 is built from 12 residues. The CDR3 DNA reads TGTGCCAGCAGTGTCGAGGGAAACACCATATATTTT. Translating gives CASSVEGNTIYF. Full variable domain (remainder filled in from reference TRBV25-1 and TRBJ1-3): EADIYQTPRYLVIGTGKKITLECSQTMGHDKMYWYQQDPGMELHLIHYSYGVNSTEKGDLSSESTVSRIRTEHFPLTLESARPSHTSQYLCASSVEGNTIYFGEGSWLTVV.

As DNA, the CDR3 is TGTGCCAGCAGCCTTAGCGGGGGTAGCACAGATACGCAGTATTTT. Translating gives CASSLSGGSTDTQYF. The chain couples TRBV3-1 (or the pseudogene TRBV3-2) to TRBJ2-3, with 9 bases identical to TRBD2. V shed 4 bases, J shed 0 bases, and the junction held 2 bases outside the gene matches. CDR3 size: 15 residues. Germline CDR1 reads LGHDT; CDR2 reads YNNKEL (reference sequence).

The gene calls are TRBV6-1 and TRBJ1-4, with TRBD1 identical over 7 bases. Germline trimming cut 7 bases from V and 8 bases from J; bases unmatched to any gene: 7. The CDR3 totals 13 residues. Looked up from germline, CDR1 is MNHNS and CDR2 is SASEGT. The chain's CDR3 is CASTPGTVEKLFF. CDR3 coding DNA: TGTGCCAGCACTCCAGGGACAGTCGAAAAACTGTTTTTT.

Points on this clone: This same CDR3 is encoded by further DNA sequences in the sample. This chain connects TRBV12-3 or TRBV12-4 to TRBJ2-5; no definite D call. The CDR3 has 11 amino acids. The V gene lost 2 bases and the J gene lost 5 bases, with 3 bases spanning the gap. The CDR3 sequence is CASSLRETQYF. Here the CDR3 DNA reads TGTGCCAGCAGTTTACGGGAGACCCAGTACTTC.

The chain uses TRBV10-1 and TRBJ2-2; D ambiguous. The CDR3 loop spans 16 amino acids. V lost 4 bases to trimming and J lost 0 bases, with 12 bases between them. The germline V gene encodes CDR1 WNHNN and CDR2 SYGVQD (reference sequence). CDR3 bases: TGCGCCAGCAGTGGCGTCCCCACGACGAACACCGGGGAGCTGTTTTTT. This translates into CASSGVPTTNTGELFF.

The chain recombines TRBV9 with TRBJ1-6; 7 bases are a match to TRBD1. This CDR3 is 16 amino acids long. J gave up 5 bases and V 4 bases, and 9 bases lay outside the gene matches. From germline, CDR1 is SGDLS and CDR2 YYNGEE. The CDR3 DNA sequence: TGTGCCAGCAGCCCTAGAGGGACAGCAAATAATTCACCCCTCCACTTT. Translating it yields CASSPRGTANNSPLHF.

The table lists this clone with a count of one. The CDR3 protein is CASSQSRGGPSTDTQYF. The CDR3 region has the DNA TGTGCCAGCAGCCAATCCCGCGGGGGGCCTAGCACAGATACGCAGTATTTT. The chain uses TRBV14 and TRBJ2-3; 8 bases align to TRBD2. Germline values: CDR1 SGHDN, CDR2 FVKESK. V lost 2 bases, J lost 0 bases, and 7 bases stayed unmatched. There are 17 residues in the CDR3.

The chain combines TRBV10-3 with TRBJ2-7, with a weak D call TRBD2 (6 bases). Per germline, CDR1 ENHRY and CDR2 SYGVKD. The CDR3 consists of 14 residues. V dropped 6 bases and J dropped 2 bases, with 14 bases sitting between them. The CDR3 region has the DNA TGTGCCATCAGGGGAGAGGGGACTCCCTACGAGCAGTACTTC. Translated, it gives CAIRGEGTPYEQYF.

The chain links TRBV18 to TRBJ1-2, with a tentative D call TRBD1 (5 bases). Trimming left V 3 bases short and J 3 bases short, with 20 bases between. The CDR3 covers 17 residues. Germline CDR1 reads KGHSH; CDR2 reads LQKENI. The CDR3 DNA sequence: TGTGCCAGCTCACCCCGGGAAGTCGGGGCCATATACTATGGCTACACCTTC. This sequence encodes CASSPREVGAIYYGYTF.